Presented here are 8 T cell receptor beta chains from one specimen sequenced in a study of control samples from healthy donors and cancer patients. Assay used: immunoSEQ multiplex PCR; TCRdb lists only in-frame clones, some missing. This table holds roughly 100,000 clones, roughly 86% found once. What was sequenced was blood. Receptor source: a woman aged 45-59 years in good health.

Comment on this clone: Its ends do not fully match the called genes, so a read error is possible. This chain connects TRBV9 to TRBJ1-2; 7 positions match TRBD1. Germline CDR1 SGDLS, CDR2 YYNGEE. The CDR3 has 13 amino acids. In nucleotides, the CDR3 is TGTGCCAGCACCGTACAGGGGTACTATGGCTACACCTTC. Translated, it gives CASTVQGYYGYTF. Using reference TRBV9 and TRBJ1-2 for the parts outside the CDR3, the full variable domain is DSGVTQTPKHLITATGQRVTLRCSPRSGDLSVYWYQQSLDQGLQFLIQYYNGEERAKGNILERFSAQQFPDLHSELNLSSLELGDSALYFCASTVQGYYGYTFGSGTRLTVV.

The chain links TRBV28 to TRBJ2-1; 9 bases are shared with TRBD1. The CDR3 loop spans 19 amino acids. J was trimmed by 7 bases and V by 6 bases; bases with no gene match: 22. Germline CDR1 and CDR2: MDHEN and SYDVKM. The chain's CDR3 is CASSLPGQGFRTSNNEQFF. DNA for the CDR3: TGTGCCAGCAGCCTTCCGGGACAGGGCTTTCGCACGTCTAATAATGAGCAGTTCTTC.

The chain has TRBV29-1 and TRBJ1-2; no firm D call. V lost 6 bases and J lost 7, with 15 bases in between. Germline values: CDR1 SQVTM, CDR2 ANQGSEA. This CDR3 is 12 amino acids long. CDR3 protein: CSVERGGGGYTF. CDR3 DNA sequence: TGCAGCGTAGAACGGGGTGGCGGTGGCTACACCTTC.

The chain employs TRBV1 and TRBJ2-7; the table's TRBD2 call for D was not verified on the DNA. TRBV1 is listed as a pseudogene. The CDR3 totals 20 residues. The CDR3 sequence is CTSSQGVETGGGNLSYEQYF. The CDR3 DNA follows: TGCACCAGCAGCCAGGGCGTAGAAACGGGGGGAGGTAATTTATCCTACGAGCAGTACTTC.

V is TRBV5-1 and J is TRBJ2-1, with D maybe TRBD1 (5 bases). V dropped 4 bases and J dropped 9 bases, with 14 bases sitting between them. The V gene's germline CDR1 is SGHRS and CDR2 YFSETQ. The CDR3 covers 13 residues. The CDR3, as DNA: TGCGCCAGCAGCCAAACACATGGGGCTGAGCAGTTCTTC. Its translation is CASSQTHGAEQFF.

The rearrangement uses TRBV7-9 and TRBJ1-2; D remains unclear. V shed 2 bases and J shed 4 bases, with 11 bases lying between them. The CDR3 consists of 14 residues. The germline CDR1 and CDR2 sequences are SEHNR and FQNEAQ (reference sequence). The CDR3 reads CASSLPQSSYGYTF. CDR3 bases: TGTGCCAGCAGCTTACCGCAATCTTCCTATGGCTACACCTTC.

Here the CDR3 reads CASNLWARKNTEAFF. CDR3 nucleotides: TGTGCCAGTAACCTCTGGGCCCGAAAAAACACTGAAGCTTTCTTT. V usage is TRBV7-9 and J usage is TRBJ1-1; D unclear. V shed 9 bases and J shed 2 bases, with 19 bases lying between them. The CDR3 extends over 15 amino acids. Germline loops: CDR1 SEHNR, CDR2 FQNEAQ (reference sequence). The full variable domain, completed using reference TRBV7-9 and TRBJ1-1, is DTGVSQNPRHKITKRGQNVTFRCDPISEHNRLYWYRQTLGQGPEFLTYFQNEAQLEKSRLLSDRFSAERPKGSFSTLEIQRTEQGDSAMYLCASNLWARKNTEAFFGQGTRLTVV.

The chain combines TRBV13 with TRBJ1-3; D might be TRBD1 (6 bases). The V end was cut by 3 bases, the J end by 4 bases, with 10 bases between. The CDR3 has 14 amino acids. Germline V CDR1 and CDR2: PRHDT, FYEKMQ (reference sequence). The CDR3 here is CASSFTGRGNTIYF. CDR3 bases: TGTGCCAGCAGCTTTACAGGGAGAGGAAACACCATATATTTT.